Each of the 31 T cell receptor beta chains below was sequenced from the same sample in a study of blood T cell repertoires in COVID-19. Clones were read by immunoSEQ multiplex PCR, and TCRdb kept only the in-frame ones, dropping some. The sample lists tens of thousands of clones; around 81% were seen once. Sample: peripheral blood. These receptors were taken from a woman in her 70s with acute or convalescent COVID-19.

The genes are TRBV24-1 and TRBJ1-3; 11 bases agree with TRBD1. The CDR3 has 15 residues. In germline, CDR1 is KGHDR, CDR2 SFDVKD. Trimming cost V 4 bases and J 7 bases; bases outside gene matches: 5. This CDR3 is CATSDPGTGGNTIYF. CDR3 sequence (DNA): TGTGCCACCAGTGACCCCGGGACAGGGGGGAACACCATATATTTT.

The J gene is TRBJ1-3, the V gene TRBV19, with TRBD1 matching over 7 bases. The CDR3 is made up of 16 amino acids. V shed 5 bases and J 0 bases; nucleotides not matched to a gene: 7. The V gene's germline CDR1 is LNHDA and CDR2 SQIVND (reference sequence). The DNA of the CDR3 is TGTGCCAGTAGTCTTTGGGACAGCTCCTCTGGAAACACCATATATTTT. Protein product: CASSLWDSSSGNTIYF.

The CDR3 here is CSVDESLTPFFF. The CDR3 region has the DNA TGCAGCGTTGATGAAAGCCTAACTCCCTTTTTCTTT. The chain combines TRBV29-1 with TRBJ1-1; no reliable D call. The CDR3 is made up of 12 amino acids. V gave up 3 bases and J gave up 13 bases, with 18 bases separating them. CDR1 and CDR2 from the germline V gene are SQVTM and ANQGSEA.

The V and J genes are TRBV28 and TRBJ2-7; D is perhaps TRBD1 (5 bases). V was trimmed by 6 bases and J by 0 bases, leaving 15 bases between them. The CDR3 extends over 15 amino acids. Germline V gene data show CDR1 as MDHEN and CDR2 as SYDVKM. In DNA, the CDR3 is TGTGCCAGCAGCTCCTTCGTAGGGGCCTCCTACGAGCAGTACTTC. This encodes CASSSFVGASYEQYF.

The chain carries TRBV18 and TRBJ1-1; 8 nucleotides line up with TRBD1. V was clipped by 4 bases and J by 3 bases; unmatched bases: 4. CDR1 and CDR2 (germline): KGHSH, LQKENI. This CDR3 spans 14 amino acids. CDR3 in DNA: TGTGCCAGCTCACAAGACAGGGGAGACACTGAAGCTTTCTTT. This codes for CASSQDRGDTEAFF.

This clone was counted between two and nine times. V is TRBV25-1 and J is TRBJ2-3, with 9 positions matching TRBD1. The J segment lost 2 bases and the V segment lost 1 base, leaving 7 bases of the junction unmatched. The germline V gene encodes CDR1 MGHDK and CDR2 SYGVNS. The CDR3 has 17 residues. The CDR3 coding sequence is TGTGCCAGCAGTGAATCCGACAGGGGGATTCCCACAGATACGCAGTATTTT. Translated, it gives CASSESDRGIPTDTQYF.

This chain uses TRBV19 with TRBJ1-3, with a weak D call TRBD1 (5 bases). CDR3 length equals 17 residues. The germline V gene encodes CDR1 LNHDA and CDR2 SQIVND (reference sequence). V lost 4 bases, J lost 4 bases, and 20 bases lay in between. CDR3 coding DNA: TGTGCCAGTAGTACCCTGCCTCAGGGCCTCGGGGGAAACACCATATATTTT. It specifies CASSTLPQGLGGNTIYF.

The CDR3 region has the DNA TGTGCCAGCGGTAGGGGGACAGAGCTCACTGAAGCTTTCTTT. As protein: CASGRGTELTEAFF. The chain is built from TRBV6-5 and TRBJ1-1, with 7 bases aligning to TRBD1. The CDR3 totals 14 residues. V lost 8 bases and J lost 4; bases outside the gene matches: 10. Germline lookup yields CDR1 MNHEY and CDR2 SVGAGI.

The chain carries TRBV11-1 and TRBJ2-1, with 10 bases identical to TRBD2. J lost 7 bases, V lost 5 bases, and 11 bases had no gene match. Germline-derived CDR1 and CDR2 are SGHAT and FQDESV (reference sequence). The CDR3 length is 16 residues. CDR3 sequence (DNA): TGTGCCAGCAGCATCAGCGGGGGGGCCAATATTAATGAGCAGTTCTTC. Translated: CASSISGGANINEQFF.

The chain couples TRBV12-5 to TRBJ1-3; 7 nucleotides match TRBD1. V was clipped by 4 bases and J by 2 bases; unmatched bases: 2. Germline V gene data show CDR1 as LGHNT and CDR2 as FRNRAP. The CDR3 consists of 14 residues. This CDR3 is CASGSGQTGNTIYF. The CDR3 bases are TGTGCTAGTGGTTCGGGACAGACTGGAAACACCATATATTTT. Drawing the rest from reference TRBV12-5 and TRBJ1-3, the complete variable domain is DARVTQTPRHKVTEMGQEVTMRCQPILGHNTVFWYRQTMMQGLELLAYFRNRAPLDDSGMPKDRFSAEMPDATLATLKIQPSEPRDSAVYFCASGSGQTGNTIYFGEGSWLTVV.

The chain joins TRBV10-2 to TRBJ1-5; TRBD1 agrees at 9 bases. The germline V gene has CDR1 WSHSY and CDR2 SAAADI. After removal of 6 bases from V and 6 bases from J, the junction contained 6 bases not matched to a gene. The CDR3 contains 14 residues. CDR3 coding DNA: TGCGCCAGCAGCGGGACAGGGATCGGTCAGCCCCAGCATTTT. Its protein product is CASSGTGIGQPQHF.

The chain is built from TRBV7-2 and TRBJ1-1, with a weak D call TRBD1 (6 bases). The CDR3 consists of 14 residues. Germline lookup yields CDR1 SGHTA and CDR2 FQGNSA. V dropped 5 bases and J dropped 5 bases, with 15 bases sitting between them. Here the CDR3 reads CASSPQGRRTEAFF. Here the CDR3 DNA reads TGTGCCAGCAGCCCACAGGGCAGACGTACTGAAGCTTTCTTT.

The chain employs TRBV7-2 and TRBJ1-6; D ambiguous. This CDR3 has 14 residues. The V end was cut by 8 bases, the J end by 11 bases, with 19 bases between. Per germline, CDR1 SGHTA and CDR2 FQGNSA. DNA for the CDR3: TGTGCCAGCGGACTTCCGCAATTGGGTGCACCCCTCCACTTT. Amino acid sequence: CASGLPQLGAPLHF.

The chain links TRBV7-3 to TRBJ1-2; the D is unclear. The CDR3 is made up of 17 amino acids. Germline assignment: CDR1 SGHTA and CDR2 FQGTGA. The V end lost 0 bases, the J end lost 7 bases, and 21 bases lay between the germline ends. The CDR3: CASSLTPPGQSLSGYTF. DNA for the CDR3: TGTGCCAGCAGCTTAACTCCTCCAGGCCAGAGCCTATCTGGCTACACCTTC.

The CDR3 coding sequence is TGCGCCAGCAGCTCTGGCCCCCAGGGGGCAGATACGCAGTATTTT. It encodes CASSSGPQGADTQYF. The J gene is TRBJ2-3, the V gene TRBV5-1; 7 bases are shared with TRBD1. Per the germline V gene, CDR1 is SGHRS and CDR2 is YFSETQ. The junction had 8 bases not matched to a gene; V was cut back by 3 bases and J by 4 bases. The CDR3 contains 15 residues.

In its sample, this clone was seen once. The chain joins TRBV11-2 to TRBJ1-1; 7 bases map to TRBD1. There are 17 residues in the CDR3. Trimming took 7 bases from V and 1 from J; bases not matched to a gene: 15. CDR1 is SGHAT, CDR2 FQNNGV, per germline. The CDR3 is CASNKGGPGARNTEAFF. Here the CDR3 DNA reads TGTGCCAGCAACAAAGGGGGCCCCGGCGCGAGGAACACTGAAGCTTTCTTT.

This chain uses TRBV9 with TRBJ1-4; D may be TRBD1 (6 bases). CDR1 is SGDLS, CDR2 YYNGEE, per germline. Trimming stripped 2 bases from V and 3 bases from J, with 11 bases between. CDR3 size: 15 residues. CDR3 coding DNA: TGTGCCAGCAGCGTCACAGGGAGGGCTAATGAAAAACTGTTTTTT. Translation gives CASSVTGRANEKLFF.

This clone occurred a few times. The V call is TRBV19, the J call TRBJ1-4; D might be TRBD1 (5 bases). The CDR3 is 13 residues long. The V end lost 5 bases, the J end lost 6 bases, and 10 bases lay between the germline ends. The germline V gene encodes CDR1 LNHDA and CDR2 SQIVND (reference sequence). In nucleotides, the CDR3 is TGTGCCAGTAGTGACCGGGGGGATGAAAAACTGTTTTTT. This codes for CASSDRGDEKLFF.

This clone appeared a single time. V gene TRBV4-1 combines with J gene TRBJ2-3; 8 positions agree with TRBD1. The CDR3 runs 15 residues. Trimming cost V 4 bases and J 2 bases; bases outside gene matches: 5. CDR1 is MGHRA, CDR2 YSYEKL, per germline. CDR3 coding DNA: TGCGCCAGCAGCCTAAAGACAGGGGCCACAGATACGCAGTATTTT. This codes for CASSLKTGATDTQYF.

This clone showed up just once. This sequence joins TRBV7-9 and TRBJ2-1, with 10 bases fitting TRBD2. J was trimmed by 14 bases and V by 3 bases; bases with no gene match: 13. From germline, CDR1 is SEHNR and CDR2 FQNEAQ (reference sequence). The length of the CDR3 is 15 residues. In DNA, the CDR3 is TGTGCCAGCAGCTTTAGTGGGCTAGCGGGGGTCCGGGAGTTCTTC. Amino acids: CASSFSGLAGVREFF.

The CDR3 protein is CASSSQGSGYTF. As DNA, the CDR3 is TGTGCCAGCAGTTCACAGGGGTCCGGCTACACCTTC. The gene calls are TRBV12-3 or TRBV12-4 and TRBJ1-2, with TRBD1 matching over 7 bases. The V gene end was trimmed by 4 bases and the J gene end by 8 bases; junction bases not matched to a gene: 4. CDR3 length: 12 residues.

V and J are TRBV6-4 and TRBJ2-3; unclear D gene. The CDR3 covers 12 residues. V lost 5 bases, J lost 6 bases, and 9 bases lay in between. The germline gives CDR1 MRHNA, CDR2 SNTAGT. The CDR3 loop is CASSREPDTQYF. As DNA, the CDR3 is TGTGCCAGCAGTCGTGAGCCGGATACGCAGTATTTT.

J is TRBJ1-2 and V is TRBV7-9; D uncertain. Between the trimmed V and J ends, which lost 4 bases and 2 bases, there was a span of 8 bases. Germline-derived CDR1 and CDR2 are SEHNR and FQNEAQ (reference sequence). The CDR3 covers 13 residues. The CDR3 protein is CASSSQQNYGYTF. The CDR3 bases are TGTGCCAGCAGCTCACAGCAAAACTATGGCTACACCTTC.

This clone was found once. The CDR3 loop reads CASSLGGGGYTF. DNA of the CDR3: TGTGCCAGCAGCTTGGGTGGCGGCGGCTACACCTTC. V is TRBV7-9 and J is TRBJ1-2; D is unresolved. Germline values: CDR1 SEHNR, CDR2 FQNEAQ (reference sequence). V was cut by 3 bases and J by 8 bases, with 10 bases left in between. This CDR3 has 12 amino acids. Supplemented by reference TRBV7-9 and TRBJ1-2, the full variable domain reads DTGVSQNPRHKITKRGQNVTFRCDPISEHNRLYWYRQTLGQGPEFLTYFQNEAQLEKSRLLSDRFSAERPKGSFSTLEIQRTEQGDSAMYLCASSLGGGGYTFGSGTRLTVV.

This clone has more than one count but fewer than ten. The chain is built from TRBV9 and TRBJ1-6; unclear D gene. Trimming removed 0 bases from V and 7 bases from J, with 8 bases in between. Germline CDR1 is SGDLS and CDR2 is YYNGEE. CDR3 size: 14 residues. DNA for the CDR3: TGTGCCAGCAGCGTAGAACACCACAATTCACCCCTCCACTTT. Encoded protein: CASSVEHHNSPLHF.

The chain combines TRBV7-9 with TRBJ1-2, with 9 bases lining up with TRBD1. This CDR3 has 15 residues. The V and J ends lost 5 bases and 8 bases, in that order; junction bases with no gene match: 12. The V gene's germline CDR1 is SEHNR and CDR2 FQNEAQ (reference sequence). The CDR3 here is CASSQTGTGLEGYTF. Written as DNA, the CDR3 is TGTGCCAGCAGCCAGACCGGGACAGGGCTCGAGGGCTACACCTTC.

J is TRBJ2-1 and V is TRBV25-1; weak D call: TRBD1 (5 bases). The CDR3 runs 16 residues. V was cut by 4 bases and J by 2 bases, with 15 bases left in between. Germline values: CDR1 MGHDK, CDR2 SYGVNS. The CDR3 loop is CASSALTGNPYNEQFF. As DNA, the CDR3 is TGTGCCAGCAGTGCCCTCACAGGTAATCCCTACAATGAGCAGTTCTTC.

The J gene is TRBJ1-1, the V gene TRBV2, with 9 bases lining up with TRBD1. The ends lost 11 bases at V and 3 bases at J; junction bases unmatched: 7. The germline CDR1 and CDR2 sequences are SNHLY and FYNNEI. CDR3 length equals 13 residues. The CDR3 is CAGNRGRDTEAFF. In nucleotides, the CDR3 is TGTGCCGGGAACAGGGGGCGTGACACTGAAGCTTTCTTT.

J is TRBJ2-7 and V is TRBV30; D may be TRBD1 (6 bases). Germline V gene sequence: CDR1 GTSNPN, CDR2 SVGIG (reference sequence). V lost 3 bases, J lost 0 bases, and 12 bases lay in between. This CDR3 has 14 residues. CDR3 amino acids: CAWRITGSSYEQYF. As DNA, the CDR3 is TGTGCCTGGAGGATAACAGGGAGCTCCTACGAGCAGTACTTC. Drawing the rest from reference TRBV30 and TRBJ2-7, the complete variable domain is SQTIHQWPATLVQPVGSPLSLECTVEGTSNPNLYWYRQAAGRGLQLLFYSVGIGQISSEVPQNLSASRPQDRQFILSSKKLLLSDSGFYLCAWRITGSSYEQYFGPGTRLTVT.

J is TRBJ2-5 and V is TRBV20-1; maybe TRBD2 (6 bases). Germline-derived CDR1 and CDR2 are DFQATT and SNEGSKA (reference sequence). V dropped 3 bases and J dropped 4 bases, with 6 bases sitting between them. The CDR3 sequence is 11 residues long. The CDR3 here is CSARGGETQYF. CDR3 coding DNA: TGCAGTGCTAGGGGGGGAGAGACCCAGTACTTC.

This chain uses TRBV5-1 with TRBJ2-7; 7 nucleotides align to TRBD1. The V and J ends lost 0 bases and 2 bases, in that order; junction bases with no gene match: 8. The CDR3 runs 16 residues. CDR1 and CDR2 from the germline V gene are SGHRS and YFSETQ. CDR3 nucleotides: TGCGCCAGCAGCTTGGTGTTCGGACAGGAGACCTACGAGCAGTACTTC. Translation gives CASSLVFGQETYEQYF.